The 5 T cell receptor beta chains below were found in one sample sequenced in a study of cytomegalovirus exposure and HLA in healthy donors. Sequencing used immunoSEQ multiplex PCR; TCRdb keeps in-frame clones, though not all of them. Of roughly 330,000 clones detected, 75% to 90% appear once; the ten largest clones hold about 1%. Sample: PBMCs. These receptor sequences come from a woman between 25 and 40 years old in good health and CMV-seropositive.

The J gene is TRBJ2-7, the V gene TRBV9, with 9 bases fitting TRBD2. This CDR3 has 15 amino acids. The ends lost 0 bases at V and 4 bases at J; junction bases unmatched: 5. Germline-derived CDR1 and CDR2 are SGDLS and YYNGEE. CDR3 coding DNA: TGTGCCAGCAGCGTAGGTGCGGGGGGGCTTTACGAGCAGTACTTC. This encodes CASSVGAGGLYEQYF.

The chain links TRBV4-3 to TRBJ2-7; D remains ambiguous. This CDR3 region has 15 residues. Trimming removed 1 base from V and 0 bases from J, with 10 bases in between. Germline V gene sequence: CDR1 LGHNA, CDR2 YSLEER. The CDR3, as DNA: TGCGCCAGCAGCCAAGGTGGTGGGGTCTCCTACGAGCAGTACTTC. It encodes CASSQGGGVSYEQYF.

CDR3 DNA: TGTGCCAGCAGCTTAGCCGGGGGTTGGGAGCAGTACTTC. It is translated as CASSLAGGWEQYF. The V and J genes are TRBV7-9 and TRBJ2-7; the D gene is possibly TRBD2 (6 bases). CDR1 and CDR2 (germline): SEHNR, FQNEAQ (reference sequence). The V end lost 0 bases, the J end lost 7 bases, and 10 bases lay between the germline ends. This CDR3 is 13 amino acids long.

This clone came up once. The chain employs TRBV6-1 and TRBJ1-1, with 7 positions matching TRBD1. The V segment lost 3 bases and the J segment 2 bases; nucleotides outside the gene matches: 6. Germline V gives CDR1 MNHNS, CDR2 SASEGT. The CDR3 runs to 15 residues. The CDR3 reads CASSDEGQRNTEAFF. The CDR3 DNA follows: TGTGCCAGCAGTGATGAGGGACAGAGAAACACTGAAGCTTTCTTT.

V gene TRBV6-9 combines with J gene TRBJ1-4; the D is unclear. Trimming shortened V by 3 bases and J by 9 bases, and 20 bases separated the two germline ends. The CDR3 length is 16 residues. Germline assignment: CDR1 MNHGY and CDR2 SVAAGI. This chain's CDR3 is CASSYRHGSWDQKLFF. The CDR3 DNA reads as TGTGCCAGCAGTTACCGTCATGGCAGCTGGGATCAAAAACTGTTTTTT.